This T cell receptor (beta chain) is drawn from a study of OX40 agonist ivuxolimab in advanced cancers. General observations from the study: Dosing at 0.1 to 3.0 mg/kg was accompanied by clonal expansion of CD4+ and CD8+ blood T cells by week 6.

Systemic immunosuppression or a history of autoimmune disease excluded patients. This clone has only one observation. Its target is unknown. Assay used: immunoSEQ multiplex PCR; TCRdb lists only in-frame clones, some missing. The sample holds some 130,000 clones, 90% seen once. The sequence derives from an adult with an advanced solid tumor such as melanoma, head and neck, liver or kidney cancer. The input for sequencing was CD4+ or CD8+ T cells sorted from blood, taken in a trial of the OX40 agonist ivuxolimab.

In nucleotides, the CDR3 is TGTGCCAGCCATCAGAACACTGAAGCTTTCTTT. Translated: CASHQNTEAFF. V gene TRBV2 combines with J gene TRBJ1-1; D uncertain. Germline assignment: CDR1 SNHLY and CDR2 FYNNEI. CDR3 length equals 11 residues. V lost 8 bases to trimming and J lost 1 base, with 5 bases between them.